The 13 T cell receptor beta chains below all came from one sample that was sequenced in a study of blood T cell repertoires in COVID-19. Profiled with immunoSEQ multiplex PCR; TCRdb holds only in-frame clones, not every one. The table records nearly 85,000 clones, about 83% of them present only once. The sequenced material came from peripheral blood. These receptors were obtained from a woman aged 55-69 years with acute or convalescent COVID-19.

This clone has just a few counts. CDR3 residues: CASSHPAAAGGDTQYF. CDR3 DNA sequence: TGTGCCAGCAGCCACCCAGCCGCAGCGGGGGGAGATACGCAGTATTTT. The chain employs TRBV2 and TRBJ2-3; 9 positions match TRBD2. The CDR3 totals 16 residues. The V gene end was trimmed by 6 bases and the J gene end by 5 bases; junction bases not matched to a gene: 12. The germline CDR1 and CDR2 sequences are SNHLY and FYNNEI.

The chain carries TRBV29-1 and TRBJ2-1; a possible D gene is TRBD1 (5 bases). This CDR3 region has 11 residues. The germline V gene encodes CDR1 SQVTM and CDR2 ANQGSEA. V was trimmed by 2 bases and J by 15 bases, leaving 14 bases between them. CDR3: CSVESDSLGFF. The CDR3 DNA is TGCAGCGTTGAAAGCGACAGCCTAGGGTTCTTC.

The rearrangement links TRBV12-2 to TRBJ2-7; TRBD2 is the table's D call, not checked against the DNA. TRBV12-2 is designated a pseudogene. There are 13 residues in the CDR3. CDR3 nucleotides: TGTGCTCAGAGAGAGCGGGAGACCTACGAGCAGTACTTC. Its translation is CAQRERETYEQYF.

This chain connects TRBV5-1 to TRBJ2-1; TRBD1 aligns across 9 bases. The CDR3 is 15 amino acids. Unmatched junction bases numbered 4, after V lost 4 bases and J lost 2 bases. Looked up from germline, CDR1 is SGHRS and CDR2 is YFSETQ. CDR3 amino acids: CASSLGQGPYNEQFF. The DNA for the CDR3 is TGCGCCAGCAGCCTCGGACAGGGGCCCTACAATGAGCAGTTCTTC.

The gene calls are TRBV7-9 and TRBJ1-2; the D gene is possibly TRBD1 (6 bases). There are 13 residues in the CDR3. From germline, CDR1 is SEHNR and CDR2 FQNEAQ (reference sequence). V lost 5 bases, J lost 4 bases, and 11 bases lay in between. The CDR3 spells CASSPGHVYGYTF. The CDR3 DNA is TGTGCCAGCAGCCCGGGACATGTCTATGGCTACACCTTC.

This rearrangement joins TRBV28 to TRBJ2-1, with TRBD2 identical over 9 bases. V was clipped by 6 bases and J by 5 bases; unmatched bases: 8. CDR3 length: 15 residues. Germline V gives CDR1 MDHEN, CDR2 SYDVKM. The CDR3 reads CASSLSGSADNEQFF. The CDR3, as DNA: TGTGCCAGCAGCCTTAGCGGGAGCGCGGACAATGAGCAGTTCTTC. Based on the CDR3 plus reference TRBV28 and TRBJ2-1, the full variable domain is DVKVTQSSRYLVKRTGEKVFLECVQDMDHENMFWYRQDPGLGLRLIYFSYDVKMKEKGDIPEGYSVSREKKERFSLILESASTNQTSMYLCASSLSGSADNEQFFGPGTRLTVL.

This chain joins TRBV6-1 and TRBJ1-1; D is undetermined. The CDR3 has 13 residues. In germline, CDR1 is MNHNS, CDR2 SASEGT. Trimming removed 1 base from V and 3 bases from J, with 6 bases in between. CDR3: CASSEGRYTEAFF. The CDR3 DNA is TGTGCCAGCAGTGAAGGGAGGTACACTGAAGCTTTCTTT.

The chain has TRBV3-1 (or the pseudogene TRBV3-2) and TRBJ2-3, with 15 bases fitting TRBD2. Germline lookup yields CDR1 LGHDT and CDR2 YNNKEL (reference sequence). Trimming cost V 1 base and J 0 bases; bases outside gene matches: 11. The CDR3 has 21 residues. CDR3 bases: TGTGCCAGCAGCCAAGGGGAACGGACTAGCGGGGGGGGTGCTAGCACAGATACGCAGTATTTT. This codes for CASSQGERTSGGGASTDTQYF.

A few counts support this clone. The V gene is TRBV6-6, the J gene TRBJ1-2; 10 nucleotides match TRBD1. With 2 bases clipped from V and 8 bases from J, the junction kept 11 bases outside the gene matches. Germline assignment: CDR1 MNHNY and CDR2 SVGAGI (reference sequence). This CDR3 is 16 amino acids long. The CDR3 nucleotides are TGTGCCAGCAGTTACCCAAGGACAGGGGGTGGTCAAGGCTACACCTTC. Amino acid sequence: CASSYPRTGGGQGYTF.

The CDR3 DNA reads TGCGCCAGTTTAAGGGGAGGAGGGGGCGATTACGAGCAGTACTTC. Translation: CASLRGGGGDYEQYF. The chain carries TRBV23-1 and TRBJ2-7; D is possibly TRBD1 (7 bases). TRBV23-1 is flagged as an ORF with uncertain function. V dropped 9 bases and J dropped 4 bases, with 22 bases sitting between them. CDR3 length: 15 residues.

The V gene is TRBV10-3, the J gene TRBJ1-1; D remains ambiguous. The CDR3 spans 14 residues. The V end lost 0 bases, the J end lost 0 bases, and 5 bases lay between the germline ends. Germline V CDR1 and CDR2: ENHRY, SYGVKD. The CDR3 sequence is CAISESSVNTEAFF. The CDR3 DNA is TGTGCCATCAGTGAGTCGAGTGTGAACACTGAAGCTTTCTTT.

The chain employs TRBV7-2 and TRBJ1-5; 11 bases are shared with TRBD1. V dropped 6 bases and J dropped 4; count of bases not matched to a gene: 5. The CDR3 is 15 amino acids. Germline loops: CDR1 SGHTA, CDR2 FQGNSA. The CDR3 is CASSSGTGGNQPQHF. For the CDR3, the DNA is TGTGCCAGCAGTTCGGGGACAGGGGGAAATCAGCCCCAGCATTTT.

The chain uses TRBV21-1 and TRBJ1-3; the tabulated D call, TRBD1, remains unverified against the DNA. TRBV21-1 is reported as a pseudogene. The CDR3 is 16 amino acids. CDR3 sequence reads: CASSRRDKPSGNTIYF. The CDR3 nucleotides are TGTGCCAGCAGCAGACGGGACAAACCCTCTGGAAACACCATATATTTT.